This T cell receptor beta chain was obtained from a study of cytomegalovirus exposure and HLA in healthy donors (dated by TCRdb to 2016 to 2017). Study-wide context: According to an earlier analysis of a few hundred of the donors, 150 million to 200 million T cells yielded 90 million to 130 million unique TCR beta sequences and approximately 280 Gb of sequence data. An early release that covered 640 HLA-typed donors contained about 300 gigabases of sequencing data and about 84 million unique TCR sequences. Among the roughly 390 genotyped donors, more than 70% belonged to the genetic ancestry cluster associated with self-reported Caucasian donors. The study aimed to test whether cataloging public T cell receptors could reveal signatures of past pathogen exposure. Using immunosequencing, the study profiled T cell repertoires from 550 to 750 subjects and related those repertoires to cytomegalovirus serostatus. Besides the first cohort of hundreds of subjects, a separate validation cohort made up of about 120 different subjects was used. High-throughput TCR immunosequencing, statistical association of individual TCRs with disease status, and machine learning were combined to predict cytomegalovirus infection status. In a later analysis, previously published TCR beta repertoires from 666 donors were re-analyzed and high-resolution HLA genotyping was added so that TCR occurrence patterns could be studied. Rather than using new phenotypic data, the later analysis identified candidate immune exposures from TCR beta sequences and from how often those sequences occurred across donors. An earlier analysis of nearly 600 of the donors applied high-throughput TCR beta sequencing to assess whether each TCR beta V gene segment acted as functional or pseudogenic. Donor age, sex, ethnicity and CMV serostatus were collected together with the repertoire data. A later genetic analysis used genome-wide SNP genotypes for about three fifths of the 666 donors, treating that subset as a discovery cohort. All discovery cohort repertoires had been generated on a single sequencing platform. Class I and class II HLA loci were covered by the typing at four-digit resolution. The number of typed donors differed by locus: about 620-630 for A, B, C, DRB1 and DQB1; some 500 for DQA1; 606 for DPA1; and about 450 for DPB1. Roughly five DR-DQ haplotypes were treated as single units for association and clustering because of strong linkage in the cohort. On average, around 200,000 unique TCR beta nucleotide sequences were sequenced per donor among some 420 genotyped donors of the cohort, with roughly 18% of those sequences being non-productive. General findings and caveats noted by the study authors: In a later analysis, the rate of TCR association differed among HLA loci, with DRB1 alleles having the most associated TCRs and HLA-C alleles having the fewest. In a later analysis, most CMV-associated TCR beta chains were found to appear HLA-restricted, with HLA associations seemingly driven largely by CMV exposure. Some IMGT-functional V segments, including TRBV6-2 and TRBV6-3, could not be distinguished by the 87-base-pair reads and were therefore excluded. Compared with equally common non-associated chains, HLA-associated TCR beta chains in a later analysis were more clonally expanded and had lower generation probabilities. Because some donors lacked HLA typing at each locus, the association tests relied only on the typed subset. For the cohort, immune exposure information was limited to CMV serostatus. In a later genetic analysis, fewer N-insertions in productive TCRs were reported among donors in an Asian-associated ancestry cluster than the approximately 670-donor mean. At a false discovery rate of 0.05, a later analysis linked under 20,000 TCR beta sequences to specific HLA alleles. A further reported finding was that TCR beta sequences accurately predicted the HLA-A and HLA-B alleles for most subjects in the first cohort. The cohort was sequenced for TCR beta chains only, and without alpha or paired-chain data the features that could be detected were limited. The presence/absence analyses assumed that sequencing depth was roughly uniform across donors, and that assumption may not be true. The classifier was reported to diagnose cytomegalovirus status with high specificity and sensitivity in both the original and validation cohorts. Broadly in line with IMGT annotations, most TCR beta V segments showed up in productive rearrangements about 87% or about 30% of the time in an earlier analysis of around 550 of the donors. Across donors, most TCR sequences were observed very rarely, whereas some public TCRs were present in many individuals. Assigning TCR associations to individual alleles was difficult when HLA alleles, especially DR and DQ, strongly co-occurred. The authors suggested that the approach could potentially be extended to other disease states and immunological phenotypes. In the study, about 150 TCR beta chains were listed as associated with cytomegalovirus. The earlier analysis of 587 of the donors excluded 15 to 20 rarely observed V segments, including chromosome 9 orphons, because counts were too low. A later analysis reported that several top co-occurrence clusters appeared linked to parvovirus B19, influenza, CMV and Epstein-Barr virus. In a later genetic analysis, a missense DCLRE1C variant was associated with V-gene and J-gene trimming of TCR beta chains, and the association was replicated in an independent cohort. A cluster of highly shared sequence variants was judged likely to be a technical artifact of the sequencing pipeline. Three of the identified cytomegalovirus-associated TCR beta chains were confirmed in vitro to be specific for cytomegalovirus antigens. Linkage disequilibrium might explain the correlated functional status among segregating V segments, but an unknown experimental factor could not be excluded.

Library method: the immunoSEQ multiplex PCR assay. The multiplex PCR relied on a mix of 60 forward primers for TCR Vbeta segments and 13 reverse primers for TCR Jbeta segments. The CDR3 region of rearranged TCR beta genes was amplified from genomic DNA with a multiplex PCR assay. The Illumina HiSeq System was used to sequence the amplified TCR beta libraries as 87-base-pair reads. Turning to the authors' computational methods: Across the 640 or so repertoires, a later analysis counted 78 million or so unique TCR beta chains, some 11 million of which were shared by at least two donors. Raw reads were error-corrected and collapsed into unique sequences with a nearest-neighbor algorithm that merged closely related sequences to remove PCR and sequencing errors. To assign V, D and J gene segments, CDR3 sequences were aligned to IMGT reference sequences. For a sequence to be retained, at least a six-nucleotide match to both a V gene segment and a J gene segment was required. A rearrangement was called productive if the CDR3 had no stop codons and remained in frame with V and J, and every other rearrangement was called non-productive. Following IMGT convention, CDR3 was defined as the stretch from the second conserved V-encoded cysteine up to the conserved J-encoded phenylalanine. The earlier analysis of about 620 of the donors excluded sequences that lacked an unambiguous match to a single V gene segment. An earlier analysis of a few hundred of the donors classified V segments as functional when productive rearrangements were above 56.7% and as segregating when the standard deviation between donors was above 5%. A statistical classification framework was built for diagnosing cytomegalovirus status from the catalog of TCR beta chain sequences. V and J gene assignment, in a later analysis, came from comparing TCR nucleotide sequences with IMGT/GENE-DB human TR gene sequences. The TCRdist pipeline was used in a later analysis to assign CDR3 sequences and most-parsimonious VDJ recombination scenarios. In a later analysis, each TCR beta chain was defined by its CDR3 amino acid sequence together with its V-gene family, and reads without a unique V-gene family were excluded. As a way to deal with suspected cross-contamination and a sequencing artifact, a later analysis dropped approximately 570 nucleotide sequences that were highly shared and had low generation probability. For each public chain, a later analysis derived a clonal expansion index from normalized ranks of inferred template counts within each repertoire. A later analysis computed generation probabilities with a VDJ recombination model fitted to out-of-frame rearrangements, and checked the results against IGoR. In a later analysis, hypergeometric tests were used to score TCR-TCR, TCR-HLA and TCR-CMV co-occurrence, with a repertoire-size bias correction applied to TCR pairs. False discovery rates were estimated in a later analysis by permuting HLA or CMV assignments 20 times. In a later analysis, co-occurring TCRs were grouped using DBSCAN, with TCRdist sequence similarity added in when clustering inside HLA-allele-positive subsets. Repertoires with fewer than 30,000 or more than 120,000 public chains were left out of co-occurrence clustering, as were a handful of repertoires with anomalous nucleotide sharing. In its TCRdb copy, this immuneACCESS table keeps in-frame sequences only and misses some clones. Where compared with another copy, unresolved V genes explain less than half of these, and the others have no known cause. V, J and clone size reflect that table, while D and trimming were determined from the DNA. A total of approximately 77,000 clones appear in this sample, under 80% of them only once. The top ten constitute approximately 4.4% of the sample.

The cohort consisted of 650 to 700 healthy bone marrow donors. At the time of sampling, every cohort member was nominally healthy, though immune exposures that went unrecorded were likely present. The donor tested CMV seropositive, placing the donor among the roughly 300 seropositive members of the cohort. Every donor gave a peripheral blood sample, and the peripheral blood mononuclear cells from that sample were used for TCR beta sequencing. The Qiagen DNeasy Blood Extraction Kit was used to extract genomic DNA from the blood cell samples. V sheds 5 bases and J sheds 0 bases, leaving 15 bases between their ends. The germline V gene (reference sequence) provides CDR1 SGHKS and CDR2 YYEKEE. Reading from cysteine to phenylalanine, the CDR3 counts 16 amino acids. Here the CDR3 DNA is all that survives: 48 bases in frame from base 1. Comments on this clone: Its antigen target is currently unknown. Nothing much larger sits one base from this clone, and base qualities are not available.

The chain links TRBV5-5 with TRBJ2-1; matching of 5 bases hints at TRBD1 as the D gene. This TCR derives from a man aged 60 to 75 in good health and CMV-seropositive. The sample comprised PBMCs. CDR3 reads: CASRPATGSSYNEQFF. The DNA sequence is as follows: TGTGCCAGCAGACCTGCTACAGGCAGCTCCTACAATGAGCAGTTCTTC. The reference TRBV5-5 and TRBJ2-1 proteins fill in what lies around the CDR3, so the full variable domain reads DAGVTQSPTHLIKTRGQQVTLRCSPISGHKSVSWYQQVLGQGPQFIFQYYEKEERGRGNFPDRFSARQFPNYSSELNVNALLLGDSALYLCASRPATGSSYNEQFFGPGTRLTVL.